This T cell receptor (beta chain) was captured in a study of control samples from healthy donors and cancer patients. Sequenced by immunoSEQ multiplex PCR; TCRdb stores in-frame clones only, minus some. The repertoire includes about 48,000 clones, over 90% of them detected once, and around a quarter sits in the top ten. The CDR3 sequence is 14 residues long. J lost 2 bases, V lost 8 bases, and 5 bases had no gene match. CDR1 is MDHEN, CDR2 SYDVKM, per germline. Sequenced material: PBMCs. The chain uses TRBV28 and TRBJ2-2; 7 bases line up with TRBD1. The receptor comes from a woman aged 45-59 years with head and neck cancer. In DNA, the CDR3 is TGTGCCAGCTTGGGACAGCTTAACACCGGGGAGCTGTTTTTT. It specifies CASLGQLNTGELFF.